This T cell receptor beta chain was obtained from a study of T-cell memory formation after mild COVID-19. TCRdb called the 5' RACE reads again in MiXCR, with one record for every CDR3 protein. The table includes some 210,000 distinct CDR3 sequences, around 26% detected once. The CDR3 is 15 residues long. Looked up from germline, CDR1 is MGHRA and CDR2 is YSYEKL. Trimming took 0 bases from V and 6 from J, leaving 15 bases between them. Sequenced sample: PBMCs or a T cell subset sorted from them (not recorded which). The sequence was obtained from an adult woman who had mild COVID-19 (a few samples of this study predate the infection). Cell type and time point are not known. The chain employs TRBV4-1 and TRBJ2-7, with D perhaps matching TRBD2 (6 bases). CDR3 in amino acids: CASSQDGRNGAEQYF. CDR3 nucleotide sequence: TGCGCCAGCAGCCAAGACGGGAGAAATGGCGCCGAGCAGTACTTC.